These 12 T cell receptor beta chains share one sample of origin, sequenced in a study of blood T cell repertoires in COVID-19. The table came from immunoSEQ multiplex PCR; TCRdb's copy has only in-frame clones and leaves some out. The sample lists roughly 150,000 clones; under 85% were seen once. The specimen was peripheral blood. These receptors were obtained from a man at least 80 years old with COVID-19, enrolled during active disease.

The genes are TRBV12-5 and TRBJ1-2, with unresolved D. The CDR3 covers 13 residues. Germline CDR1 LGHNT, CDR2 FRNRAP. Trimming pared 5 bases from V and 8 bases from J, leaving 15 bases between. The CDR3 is CASGATPPGGYTF. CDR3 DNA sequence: TGTGCTAGTGGTGCCACCCCGCCAGGAGGCTACACCTTC.

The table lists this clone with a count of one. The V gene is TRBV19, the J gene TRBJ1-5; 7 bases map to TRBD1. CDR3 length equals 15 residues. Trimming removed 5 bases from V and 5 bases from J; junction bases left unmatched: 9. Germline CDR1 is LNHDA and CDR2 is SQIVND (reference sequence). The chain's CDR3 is CASSFEGGRYQPQHF. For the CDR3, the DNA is TGTGCCAGTAGTTTCGAAGGGGGCCGATATCAGCCCCAGCATTTT.

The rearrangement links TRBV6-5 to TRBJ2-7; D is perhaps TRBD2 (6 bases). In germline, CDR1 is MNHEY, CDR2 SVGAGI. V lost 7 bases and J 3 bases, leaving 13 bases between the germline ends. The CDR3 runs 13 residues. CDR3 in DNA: TGTGCCAGCAAAAGGGGAGGTGGCTACGAGCAGTACTTC. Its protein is CASKRGGGYEQYF.

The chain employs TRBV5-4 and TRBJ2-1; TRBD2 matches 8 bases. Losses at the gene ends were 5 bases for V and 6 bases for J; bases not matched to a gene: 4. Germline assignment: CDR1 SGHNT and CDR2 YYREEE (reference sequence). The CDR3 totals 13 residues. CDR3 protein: CASSYGGANEQFF. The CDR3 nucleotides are TGTGCCAGCAGTTACGGGGGGGCCAATGAGCAGTTCTTC.

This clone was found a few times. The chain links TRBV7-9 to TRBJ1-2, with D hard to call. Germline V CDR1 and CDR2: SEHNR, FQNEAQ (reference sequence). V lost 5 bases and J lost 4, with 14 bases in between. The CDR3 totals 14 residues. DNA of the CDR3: TGTGCCAGCAGCGGGGAGGCAGGTAGCTATGGCTACACCTTC. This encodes CASSGEAGSYGYTF.

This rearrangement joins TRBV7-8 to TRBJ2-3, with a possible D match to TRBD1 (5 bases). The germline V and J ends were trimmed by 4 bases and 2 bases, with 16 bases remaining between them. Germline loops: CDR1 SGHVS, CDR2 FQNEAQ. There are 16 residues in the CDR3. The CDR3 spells CASSSSRQSPTDTQYF. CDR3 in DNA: TGTGCCAGCAGCTCTTCAAGACAGAGCCCCACAGATACGCAGTATTTT.

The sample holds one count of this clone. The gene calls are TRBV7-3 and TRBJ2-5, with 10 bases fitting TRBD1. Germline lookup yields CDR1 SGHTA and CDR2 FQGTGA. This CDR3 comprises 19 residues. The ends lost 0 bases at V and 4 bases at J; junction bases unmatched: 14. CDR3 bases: TGTGCCAGCAGCTTAACCGGGACATCCGGGACAGGGGTCGGAGAGACCCAGTACTTC. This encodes CASSLTGTSGTGVGETQYF. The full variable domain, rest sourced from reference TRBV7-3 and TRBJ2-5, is GAGVSQTPSNKVTEKGKYVELRCDPISGHTALYWYRQSLGQGPEFLIYFQGTGAADDSGLPNDRFFAVRPEGSVSTLKIQRTERGDSAVYLCASSLTGTSGTGVGETQYFGPGTRLLVL.

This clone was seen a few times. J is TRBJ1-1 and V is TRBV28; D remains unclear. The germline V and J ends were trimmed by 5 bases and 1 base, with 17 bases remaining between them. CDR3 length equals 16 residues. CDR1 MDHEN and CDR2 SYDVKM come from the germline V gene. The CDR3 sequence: CASSVPPWPRNTEAFF. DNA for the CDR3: TGTGCCAGCAGTGTACCCCCCTGGCCCAGGAACACTGAAGCTTTCTTT. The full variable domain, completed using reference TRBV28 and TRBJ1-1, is DVKVTQSSRYLVKRTGEKVFLECVQDMDHENMFWYRQDPGLGLRLIYFSYDVKMKEKGDIPEGYSVSREKKERFSLILESASTNQTSMYLCASSVPPWPRNTEAFFGQGTRLTVV.

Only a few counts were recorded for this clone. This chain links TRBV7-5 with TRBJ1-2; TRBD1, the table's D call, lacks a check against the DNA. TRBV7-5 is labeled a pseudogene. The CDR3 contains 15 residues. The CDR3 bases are TGTGCCAGAAGCTCCACCAGGGGTCTCTTCTATGGCTACACCTTC. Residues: CARSSTRGLFYGYTF.

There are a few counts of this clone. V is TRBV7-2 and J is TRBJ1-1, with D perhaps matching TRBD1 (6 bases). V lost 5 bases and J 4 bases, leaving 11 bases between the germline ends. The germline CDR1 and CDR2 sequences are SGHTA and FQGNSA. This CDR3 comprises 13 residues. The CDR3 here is CASSVVGGTEAFF. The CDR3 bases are TGTGCCAGCAGCGTGGTAGGGGGCACTGAAGCTTTCTTT.

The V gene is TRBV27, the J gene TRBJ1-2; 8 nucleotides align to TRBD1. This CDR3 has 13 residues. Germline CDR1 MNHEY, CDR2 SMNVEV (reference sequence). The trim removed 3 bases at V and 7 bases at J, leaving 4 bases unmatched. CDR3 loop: CASSFRQGPGYTF. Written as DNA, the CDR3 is TGTGCCAGCAGTTTTCGACAGGGGCCTGGCTACACCTTC.

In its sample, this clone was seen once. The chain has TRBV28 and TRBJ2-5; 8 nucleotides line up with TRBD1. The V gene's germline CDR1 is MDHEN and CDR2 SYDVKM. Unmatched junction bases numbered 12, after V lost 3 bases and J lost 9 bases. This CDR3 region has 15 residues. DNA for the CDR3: TGTGCCAGCAGTTTCCCAGGGGGCCTCGATGAGGCCCAGTACTTC. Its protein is CASSFPGGLDEAQYF.